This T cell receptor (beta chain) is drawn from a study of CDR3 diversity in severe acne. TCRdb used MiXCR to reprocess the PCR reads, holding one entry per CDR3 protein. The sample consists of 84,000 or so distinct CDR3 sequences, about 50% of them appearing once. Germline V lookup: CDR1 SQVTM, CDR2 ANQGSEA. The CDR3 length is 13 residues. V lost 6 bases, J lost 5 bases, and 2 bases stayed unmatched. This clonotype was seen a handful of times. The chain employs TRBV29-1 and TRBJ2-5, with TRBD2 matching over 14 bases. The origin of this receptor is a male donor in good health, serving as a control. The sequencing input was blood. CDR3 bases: TGCAGCGTACGACTAGCGGGAGGGGAGACCCAGTACTTC. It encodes CSVRLAGGETQYF. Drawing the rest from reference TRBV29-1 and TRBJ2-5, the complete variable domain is SAVISQKPSRDICQRGTSLTIQCQVDSQVTMMFWYRQQPGQSLTLIATANQGSEATYESGFVIDKFPISRPNLTFSTLTVSNMSPEDSSIYLCSVRLAGGETQYFGPGTRLLVL.